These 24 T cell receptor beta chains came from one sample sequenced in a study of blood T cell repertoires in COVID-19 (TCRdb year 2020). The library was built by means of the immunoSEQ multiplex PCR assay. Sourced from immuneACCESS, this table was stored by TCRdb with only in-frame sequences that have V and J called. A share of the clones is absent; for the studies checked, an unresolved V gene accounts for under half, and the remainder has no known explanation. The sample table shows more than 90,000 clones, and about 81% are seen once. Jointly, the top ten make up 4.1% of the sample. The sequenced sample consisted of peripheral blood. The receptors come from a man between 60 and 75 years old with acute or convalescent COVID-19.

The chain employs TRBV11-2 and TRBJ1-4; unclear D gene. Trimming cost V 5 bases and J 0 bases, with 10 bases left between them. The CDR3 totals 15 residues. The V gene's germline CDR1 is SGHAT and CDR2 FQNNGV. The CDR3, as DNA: TGTGCCAGCAGCCTAAGAGGGCCAACTAATGAAAAACTGTTTTTT. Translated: CASSLRGPTNEKLFF.

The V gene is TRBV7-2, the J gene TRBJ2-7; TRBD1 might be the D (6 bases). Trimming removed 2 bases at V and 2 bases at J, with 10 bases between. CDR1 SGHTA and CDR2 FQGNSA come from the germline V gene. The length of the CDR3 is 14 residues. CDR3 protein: CASSLSGETYEQYV. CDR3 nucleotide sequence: TGTGCCAGCAGCTTATCAGGGGAGACCTACGAGCAGTACGTC.

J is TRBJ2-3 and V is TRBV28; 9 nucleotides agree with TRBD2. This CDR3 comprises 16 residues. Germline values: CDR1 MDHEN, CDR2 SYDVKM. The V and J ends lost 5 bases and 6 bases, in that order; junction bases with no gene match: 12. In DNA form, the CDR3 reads TGTGCCAGCAGTCTCATAGCGGGAGTTGGTGGGGATACGCAGTATTTT. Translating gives CASSLIAGVGGDTQYF.

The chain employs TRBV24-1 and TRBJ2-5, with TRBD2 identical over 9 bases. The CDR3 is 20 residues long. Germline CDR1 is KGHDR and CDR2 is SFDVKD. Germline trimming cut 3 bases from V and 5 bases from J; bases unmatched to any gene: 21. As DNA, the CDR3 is TGTGCCACCAGTGATCGTTTCACCGGGACTAGCTTCACTTGGGGGGAGACCCAGTACTTC. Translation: CATSDRFTGTSFTWGETQYF.

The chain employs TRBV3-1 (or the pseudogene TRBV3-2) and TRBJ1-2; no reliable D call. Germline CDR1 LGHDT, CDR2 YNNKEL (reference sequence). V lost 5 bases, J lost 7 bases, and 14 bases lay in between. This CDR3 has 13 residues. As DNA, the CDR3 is TGTGCCAGCAGCTTTTTCGCGCGAGCTGGCTACACCTTC. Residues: CASSFFARAGYTF.

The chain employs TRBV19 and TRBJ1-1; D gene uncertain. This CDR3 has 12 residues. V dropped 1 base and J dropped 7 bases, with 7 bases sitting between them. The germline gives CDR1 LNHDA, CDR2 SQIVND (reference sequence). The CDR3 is CASSIGGIEAFF. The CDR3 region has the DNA TGTGCCAGTAGTATAGGAGGGATTGAAGCTTTCTTT. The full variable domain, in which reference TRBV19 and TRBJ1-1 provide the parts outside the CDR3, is DGGITQSPKYLFRKEGQNVTLSCEQNLNHDAMYWYRQDPGQGLRLIYYSQIVNDFQKGDIAEGYSVSREKKESFPLTVTSAQKNPTAFYLCASSIGGIEAFFGQGTRLTVV.

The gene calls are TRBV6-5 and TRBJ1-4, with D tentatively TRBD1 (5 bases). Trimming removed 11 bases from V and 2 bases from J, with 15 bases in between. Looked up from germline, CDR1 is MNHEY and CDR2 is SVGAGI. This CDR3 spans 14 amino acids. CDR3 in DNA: TGTGCCGCTGGGTGGGCAGGGACTAATGAAAAACTGTTTTTT. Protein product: CAAGWAGTNEKLFF.

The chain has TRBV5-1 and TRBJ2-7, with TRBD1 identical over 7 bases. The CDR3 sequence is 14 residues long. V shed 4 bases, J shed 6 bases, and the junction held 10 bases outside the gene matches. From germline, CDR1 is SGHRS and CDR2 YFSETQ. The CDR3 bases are TGCGCCAGCAGCATAGAAGGGGGCAAGTCCGAGCAGTACTTC. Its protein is CASSIEGGKSEQYF.

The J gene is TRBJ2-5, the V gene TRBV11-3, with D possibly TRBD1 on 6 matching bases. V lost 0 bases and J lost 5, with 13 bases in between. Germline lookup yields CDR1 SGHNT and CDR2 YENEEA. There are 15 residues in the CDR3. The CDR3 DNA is TGTGCCAGCAGCTTAGATTACCAGGGGAGTGAGACCCAGTACTTC. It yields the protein CASSLDYQGSETQYF.

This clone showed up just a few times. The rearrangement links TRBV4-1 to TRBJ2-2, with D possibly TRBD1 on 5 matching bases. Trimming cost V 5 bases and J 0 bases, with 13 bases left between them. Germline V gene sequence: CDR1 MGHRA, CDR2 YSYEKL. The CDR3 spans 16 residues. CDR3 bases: TGCGCCAGCAGCTCCCCCGACAGCTCGAACACCGGGGAGCTGTTTTTT. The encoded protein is CASSSPDSSNTGELFF.

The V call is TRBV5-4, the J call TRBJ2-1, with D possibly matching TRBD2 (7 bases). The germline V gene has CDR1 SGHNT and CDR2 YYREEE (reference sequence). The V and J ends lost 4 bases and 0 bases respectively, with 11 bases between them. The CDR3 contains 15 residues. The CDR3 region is CASSPGGFSYNEQFF. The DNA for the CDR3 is TGTGCCAGCAGCCCGGGGGGCTTCTCCTACAATGAGCAGTTCTTC.

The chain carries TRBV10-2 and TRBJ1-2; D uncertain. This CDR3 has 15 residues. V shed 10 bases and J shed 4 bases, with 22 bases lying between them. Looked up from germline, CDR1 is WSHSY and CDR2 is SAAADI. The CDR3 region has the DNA TGCGCCACCTCCGAGACTCCCGAAGCCCCCTATGGCTACACCTTC. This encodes CATSETPEAPYGYTF.

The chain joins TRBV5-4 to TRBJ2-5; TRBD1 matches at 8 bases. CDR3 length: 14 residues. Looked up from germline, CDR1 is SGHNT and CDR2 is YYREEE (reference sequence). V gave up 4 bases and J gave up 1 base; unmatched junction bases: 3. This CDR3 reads CASSGTGPQETQYF. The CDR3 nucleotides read TGTGCCAGCAGCGGGACAGGTCCCCAAGAGACCCAGTACTTC.

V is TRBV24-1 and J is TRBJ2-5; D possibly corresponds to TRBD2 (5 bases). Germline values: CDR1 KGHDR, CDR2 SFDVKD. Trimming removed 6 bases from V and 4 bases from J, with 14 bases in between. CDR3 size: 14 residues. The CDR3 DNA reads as TGTGCCACCAGTACGGTCGGGATAGGAGAGACCCAGTACTTC. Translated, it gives CATSTVGIGETQYF.

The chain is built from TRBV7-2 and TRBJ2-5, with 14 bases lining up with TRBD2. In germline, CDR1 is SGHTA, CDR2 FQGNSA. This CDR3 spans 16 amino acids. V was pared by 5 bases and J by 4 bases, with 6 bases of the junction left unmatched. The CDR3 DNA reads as TGTGCCAGCAGCACCTCCGGGACTAGCGGGAGAGAGACCCAGTACTTC. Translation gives CASSTSGTSGRETQYF.

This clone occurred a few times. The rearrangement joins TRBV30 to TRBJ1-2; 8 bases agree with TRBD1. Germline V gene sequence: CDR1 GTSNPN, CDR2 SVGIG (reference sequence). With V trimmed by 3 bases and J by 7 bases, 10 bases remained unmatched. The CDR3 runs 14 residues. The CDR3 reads CAWSRDRPRSGYTF. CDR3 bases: TGTGCCTGGAGCCGGGACAGGCCGCGGAGTGGCTACACCTTC. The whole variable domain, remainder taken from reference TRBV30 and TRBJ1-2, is SQTIHQWPATLVQPVGSPLSLECTVEGTSNPNLYWYRQAAGRGLQLLFYSVGIGQISSEVPQNLSASRPQDRQFILSSKKLLLSDSGFYLCAWSRDRPRSGYTFGSGTRLTVV.

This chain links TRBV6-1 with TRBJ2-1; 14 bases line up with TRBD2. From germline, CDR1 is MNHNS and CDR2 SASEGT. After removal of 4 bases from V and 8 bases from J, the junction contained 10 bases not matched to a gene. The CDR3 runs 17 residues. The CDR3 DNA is TGTGCCAGCAGTGCAGGGGCGGGACTAGCGGGAGTATATGAGCAGTTCTTC. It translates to CASSAGAGLAGVYEQFF.

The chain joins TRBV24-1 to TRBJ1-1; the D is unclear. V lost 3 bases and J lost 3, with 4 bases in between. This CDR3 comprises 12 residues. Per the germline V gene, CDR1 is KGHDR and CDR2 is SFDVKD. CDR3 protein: CATSDRDTEAFF. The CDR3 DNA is TGTGCCACCAGTGATCGGGACACTGAAGCTTTCTTT.

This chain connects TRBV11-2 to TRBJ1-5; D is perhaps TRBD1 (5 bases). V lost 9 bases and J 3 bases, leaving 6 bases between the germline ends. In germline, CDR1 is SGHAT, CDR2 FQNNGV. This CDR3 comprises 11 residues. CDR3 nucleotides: TGTGCCAGAGGGGACAATCAGCCCCAGCATTTT. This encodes CARGDNQPQHF.

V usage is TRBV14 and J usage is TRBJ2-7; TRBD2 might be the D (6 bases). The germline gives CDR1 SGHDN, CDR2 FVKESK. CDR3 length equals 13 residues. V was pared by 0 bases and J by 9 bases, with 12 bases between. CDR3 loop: CASSQDLWRGQYV. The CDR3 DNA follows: TGTGCCAGCAGCCAAGATCTTTGGCGGGGGCAGTACGTC.

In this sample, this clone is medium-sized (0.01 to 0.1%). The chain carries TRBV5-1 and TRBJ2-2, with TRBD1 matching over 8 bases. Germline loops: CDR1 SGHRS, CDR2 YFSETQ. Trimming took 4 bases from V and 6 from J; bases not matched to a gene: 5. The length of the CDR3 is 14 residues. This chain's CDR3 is CASSHGQGSGELFF. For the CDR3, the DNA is TGCGCCAGCAGCCATGGACAGGGCTCCGGGGAGCTGTTTTTT.

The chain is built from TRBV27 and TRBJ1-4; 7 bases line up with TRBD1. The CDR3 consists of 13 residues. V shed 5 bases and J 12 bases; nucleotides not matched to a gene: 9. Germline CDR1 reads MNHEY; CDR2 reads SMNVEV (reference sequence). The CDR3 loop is CASSNGQAGELFF. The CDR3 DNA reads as TGTGCCAGCAGTAACGGACAGGCCGGGGAACTGTTTTTT.

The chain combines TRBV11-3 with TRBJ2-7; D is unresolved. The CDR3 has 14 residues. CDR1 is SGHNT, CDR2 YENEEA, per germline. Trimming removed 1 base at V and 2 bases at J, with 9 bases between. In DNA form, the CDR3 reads TGTGCCAGCAGCTTAGGGGCAGTTCCCTACGAGCAGTACGTC. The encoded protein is CASSLGAVPYEQYV.

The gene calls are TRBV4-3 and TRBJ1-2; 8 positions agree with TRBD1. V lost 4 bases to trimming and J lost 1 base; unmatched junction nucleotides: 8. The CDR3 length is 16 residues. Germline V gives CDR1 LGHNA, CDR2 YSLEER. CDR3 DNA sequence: TGCGCCAGCAGCCCAACCCAGGGGGCCCGTAACTATGGCTACACCTTC. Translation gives CASSPTQGARNYGYTF.